These 29 T cell receptor beta chains originate from one sample sequenced in a study. TCRdb itself ran the 5' RACE reads through MiXCR, one entry per CDR3 protein. The sample shows 30,000 to 40,000 distinct CDR3 sequences, about 28% of them seen only once. The sequenced sample was naive CD4+ T cells sorted from a lymph node. Stated subset: naive CD4+ T cells, CD4+CD45RA+CD25-. The receptors here all came from a female donor with breast cancer.

The chain has TRBV5-1 and TRBJ2-2; 7 positions match TRBD1. Germline trimming cut 5 bases from V and 3 bases from J; bases unmatched to any gene: 4. Germline assignment: CDR1 SGHRS and CDR2 YFSETQ. The CDR3 covers 14 residues. The DNA for the CDR3 is TGCGCCAGCAGAACAGGGGTGGACACCGGGGAGCTGTTTTTT. Translating it yields CASRTGVDTGELFF.

The chain is built from TRBV20-1 and TRBJ2-5, with TRBD1 as a possible D gene (5 bases). CDR1 is DFQATT and CDR2 is SNEGSKA in the germline V gene (reference sequence). This CDR3 spans 13 amino acids. Trimming took off 7 bases at V and 1 base at J, with 13 bases between the two ends. The CDR3 DNA is TGCAGTGGAAACAGACAGCTCCAAGAGACCCAGTACTTC. Translating gives CSGNRQLQETQYF.

J is TRBJ1-1 and V is TRBV27, with D possibly matching TRBD1 (6 bases). The V gene's germline CDR1 is MNHEY and CDR2 SMNVEV (reference sequence). V was cut by 5 bases and J by 5 bases, with 21 bases left in between. The CDR3 consists of 16 residues. The CDR3 sequence: CASSLRAGELRTEAFF. The CDR3 region has the DNA TGTGCCAGCAGTCTGAGGGCAGGGGAACTGCGAACTGAAGCTTTCTTT.

The chain carries TRBV20-1 and TRBJ2-2; 8 bases match TRBD2. The germline V gene has CDR1 DFQATT and CDR2 SNEGSKA (reference sequence). The CDR3 length is 15 residues. Trimming at V came to 5 bases and at J to 5 bases, leaving 10 bases not matched to a gene. The CDR3 sequence: CSAGRSTGGTGELFF. CDR3 in DNA: TGCAGTGCTGGCCGTTCAACGGGAGGGACCGGGGAGCTGTTTTTT.

As regards this clonotype: A much larger clone differs from this one at a single base, so this may be a read error. The V gene is TRBV4-1, the J gene TRBJ2-3, with 7 positions matching TRBD1. V trimming: 0 bases; J trimming: 3 bases; junction bases outside the gene matches: 6. CDR3 length: 16 amino acids. Germline CDR1 is MGHRA and CDR2 is YSYEKL. The CDR3 sequence is CASSQDGTEVTDTQYF. The CDR3 coding sequence is TGCGCCAGCAGCCAAGATGGGACAGAGGTGACAGATACGCAGTATTTT.

This clonotype is medium-sized (0.01 to 0.1%) in the sample. The J gene is TRBJ1-5, the V gene TRBV27; 7 nucleotides agree with TRBD1. Germline-derived CDR1 and CDR2 are MNHEY and SMNVEV (reference sequence). V was clipped by 5 bases and J by 4 bases; unmatched bases: 8. This CDR3 has 15 amino acids. Written as DNA, the CDR3 is TGTGCCAGCAGTCACCACAGGGGAGGGAATCAGCCCCAGCATTTT. Translating it yields CASSHHRGGNQPQHF.

This clonotype was observed a few times. This chain connects TRBV9 to TRBJ2-1, with 8 bases lining up with TRBD1. CDR1 and CDR2 from the germline V gene are SGDLS and YYNGEE. The trim removed 3 bases at V and 10 bases at J, leaving 9 bases unmatched. The CDR3 has 14 amino acids. CDR3 coding DNA: TGTGCCAGCAGCGCTTTGGACAGGGAAGGCGAGCAGTTCTTC. This encodes CASSALDREGEQFF.

This clonotype has a count of ten or more. The chain recombines TRBV21-1 with TRBJ1-2; the D call TRBD1 from the table was never checked on the DNA. TRBV21-1 is assigned pseudogene status. This CDR3 contains 12 residues. CDR3 DNA: TGTGCCAGCACTGGATACAGGGGAGGCTACACCTTC. This encodes CASTGYRGGYTF.

In this sample, this clonotype turned up a few times. The chain joins TRBV27 to TRBJ2-2, with TRBD2 matching 7 bases. Trimming at V came to 7 bases and at J to 0 bases, leaving 17 bases not matched to a gene. Germline CDR1 is MNHEY and CDR2 is SMNVEV (reference sequence). CDR3 size: 19 residues. The CDR3 DNA follows: TGTGCCAGCATCCTAATCGGCTCAGGGAGGGCTACGAACACCGGGGAGCTGTTTTTT. Encoded protein: CASILIGSGRATNTGELFF.

The chain uses TRBV4-1 and TRBJ2-2, with 7 nucleotides matching TRBD1. V was pared by 4 bases and J by 3 bases, with 8 bases of the junction left unmatched. CDR3 size: 16 residues. CDR1 and CDR2 from the germline V gene are MGHRA and YSYEKL. In nucleotides, the CDR3 is TGCGCCAGCAGCCCGCGACAGGGAGTGGACACCGGGGAGCTGTTTTTT. Protein product: CASSPRQGVDTGELFF.

This clonotype was counted once. Germline and junction disagree at one end, which may indicate a read error. This chain joins TRBV3-1 and TRBJ2-1; D gene uncertain. Germline CDR1 LGHDT, CDR2 YNNKEL (reference sequence). The CDR3 is 15 amino acids. The CDR3 loop is CASSQDLGKGNERFF. The CDR3 region has the DNA TGTGCCAGCAGCCAAGACCTGGGGAAAGGAAATGAGCGGTTCTTC.

CDR3 sequence reads: CASGGQANPPLHF. CDR3 bases: TGTGCCAGCGGGGGACAGGCCAATCCACCCCTCCACTTT. The V gene is TRBV11-1, the J gene TRBJ1-6; 8 bases fit TRBD1. The trim removed 8 bases at V and 11 bases at J, leaving 8 bases unmatched. The CDR3 length is 13 residues. Looked up from germline, CDR1 is SGHAT and CDR2 is FQDESV (reference sequence).

This clonotype was detected a few times. The chain uses TRBV7-3 and TRBJ1-2, with 7 positions matching TRBD1. Germline V gene lookup returns CDR1 SGHTA and CDR2 FQGTGA. V gave up 3 bases and J gave up 6 bases; unmatched junction bases: 10. This CDR3 region has 15 residues. Here the CDR3 DNA reads TGTGCCAGCAGCTTGACAGGGAGAGATCGGAATGGCTACACCTTC. This gives the protein CASSLTGRDRNGYTF. The whole variable domain, filled in from reference TRBV7-3 and TRBJ1-2, reads GAGVSQTPSNKVTEKGKYVELRCDPISGHTALYWYRQSLGQGPEFLIYFQGTGAADDSGLPNDRFFAVRPEGSVSTLKIQRTERGDSAVYLCASSLTGRDRNGYTFGSGTRLTVV.

This clonotype came up many times. V usage is TRBV9 and J usage is TRBJ2-1; D is perhaps TRBD2 (5 bases). Germline V gene lookup returns CDR1 SGDLS and CDR2 YYNGEE. Trimming took 0 bases from V and 5 from J, leaving 12 bases between them. CDR3 length equals 15 residues. CDR3 DNA: TGTGCCAGCAGCGTAGCCGGGAATACAAACAATGAGCAGTTCTTC. Translating it yields CASSVAGNTNNEQFF.

This clonotype is classed as medium-sized. The chain combines TRBV6-5 with TRBJ2-1, with D perhaps TRBD2 (6 bases). The germline V gene has CDR1 MNHEY and CDR2 SVGAGI. The CDR3 totals 14 residues. Trimming took 7 bases from V and 2 from J, leaving 12 bases between them. CDR3 coding DNA: TGTGCCAGCACCGGGACTGACCCCTACAATGAGCAGTTCTTC. Translating it yields CASTGTDPYNEQFF.

This clonotype was observed many times. One end of the junction is discordant with germline, which a read error may explain. The CDR3 DNA is TGTGCCATTAGTGGTAGGGCGAACACCGGGGAGCTGTTTTTT. This gives the protein CAISGRANTGELFF. This rearrangement joins TRBV10-3 to TRBJ2-2; D remains unclear. CDR1 ENHRY and CDR2 SYGVKD come from the germline V gene. This CDR3 is 14 amino acids long.

Many counts were recorded for this clonotype. CDR3 amino acids: CASRGRGRNTEAFF. The CDR3 nucleotides are TGTGCCAGCAGGGGCCGGGGCCGGAACACTGAAGCTTTCTTT. This chain links TRBV4-2 with TRBJ1-1; D may be TRBD1 (5 bases). Per the germline V gene, CDR1 is LGHNA and CDR2 is YNFKEQ. The CDR3 loop spans 14 amino acids. Between the trimmed V and J ends, which lost 6 bases and 1 base, there was a span of 12 bases.

This clonotype is medium-sized. This chain joins TRBV5-1 and TRBJ2-5; TRBD1 agrees at 7 bases. This CDR3 comprises 13 residues. Trimming at V came to 5 bases and at J to 4 bases, leaving 5 bases not matched to a gene. Per germline, CDR1 SGHRS and CDR2 YFSETQ. CDR3 sequence reads: CASSLDRVETQYF. The DNA of the CDR3 is TGCGCCAGCAGTCTTGACAGGGTAGAGACCCAGTACTTC.

A few counts support this clonotype. This chain connects TRBV6-6 to TRBJ2-7; D is perhaps TRBD2 (5 bases). Trimming left V 5 bases short and J 7 bases short, with 15 bases between. Per the germline V gene, CDR1 is MNHNY and CDR2 is SVGAGI (reference sequence). CDR3 length: 13 amino acids. Here the CDR3 DNA reads TGTGCCAGCAGTACCGAGGGCCCAACGGAGCAGTACTTC. Amino acids: CASSTEGPTEQYF.

The rearrangement links TRBV6-2 or TRBV6-3 to TRBJ2-2, with no clear D. The V gene's germline CDR1 is MNHEY and CDR2 SVGEGT. With 1 base removed from V and 5 bases from J, the gap between germline ends came to 8 bases. The CDR3 has 14 residues. The CDR3 DNA is TGTGCCAGCAGTTACTATGAGAGTACCGGGGAGCTGTTTTTT. Translated, it gives CASSYYESTGELFF.

This clonotype showed up just a few times. The gene calls are TRBV6-1 and TRBJ2-7; possibly TRBD2 for D (5 bases). From germline, CDR1 is MNHNS and CDR2 SASEGT. The CDR3 is 13 residues long. V lost 1 base and J 6 bases, leaving 10 bases between the germline ends. CDR3 coding DNA: TGTGCCAGCAGTGAAGTATCCGGGGTCGAGCAGTACTTC. It encodes CASSEVSGVEQYF.

This clonotype has a handful of counts. The rearrangement uses TRBV20-1 and TRBJ2-3; no clear D gene. Per the germline V gene, CDR1 is DFQATT and CDR2 is SNEGSKA (reference sequence). The CDR3 covers 15 residues. The ends were cut back, 5 bases at V and 4 bases at J, with 19 bases in the middle. In DNA form, the CDR3 reads TGCAGTGCTCCGGCTCGGTTGACTGGGGCAGATACGCAGTATTTT. Translated: CSAPARLTGADTQYF.

This chain uses TRBV12-3 or TRBV12-4 with TRBJ2-4; D may match TRBD1 or TRBD2 (6 bases each). CDR3 size: 14 residues. Trimming took off 11 bases at V and 3 bases at J, with 17 bases between the two ends. CDR3 sequence: CAGNLGGGKNIQYF. The CDR3 DNA sequence: TGTGCCGGCAACCTCGGGGGCGGCAAAAACATTCAGTACTTC.

This clonotype was seen only once. The rearrangement uses TRBV12-3 or TRBV12-4 and TRBJ2-5, with TRBD2 matching 8 bases. The CDR3 runs to 16 residues. Germline trimming cut 5 bases from V and 2 bases from J; bases unmatched to any gene: 10. Written as DNA, the CDR3 is TGTGCCAGCAGTCTTTGGTCGGGAGGGCATCAAGAGACCCAGTACTTC. This translates into CASSLWSGGHQETQYF.

The chain employs TRBV4-2 and TRBJ2-5; TRBD2 aligns across 10 bases. Germline V gene data show CDR1 as LGHNA and CDR2 as YNFKEQ. The CDR3 contains 18 residues. After removal of 4 bases from V and 1 base from J, the junction contained 12 bases not matched to a gene. The CDR3 region has the DNA TGTGCCAGCAGCCTCCAGCGGGGGGGCCCCACGGGCCAAGAGACCCAGTACTTC. This codes for CASSLQRGGPTGQETQYF.

This clonotype was detected a few times. The rearrangement uses TRBV20-1 and TRBJ2-7; 14 bases align to TRBD2. Trimming at V came to 1 base and at J to 6 bases, leaving 2 bases not matched to a gene. This CDR3 is 14 amino acids long. The germline gives CDR1 DFQATT, CDR2 SNEGSKA (reference sequence). CDR3 bases: TGCAGTGCTAGAGGACTAGCGGGGGGGGGCGAGCAGTACTTC. It is translated as CSARGLAGGGEQYF.

The genes are TRBV28 and TRBJ2-2; D remains unclear. From germline, CDR1 is MDHEN and CDR2 SYDVKM. Trimming shortened V by 7 bases and J by 5 bases, and 8 bases separated the two germline ends. This CDR3 is 12 amino acids long. The CDR3 sequence: CASIQGTGELFF. The CDR3 DNA is TGTGCCAGCATCCAAGGGACCGGGGAGCTGTTTTTT.

The chain carries TRBV18 and TRBJ2-7; D may be TRBD2 (6 bases). Deletions cut 2 bases from V and 9 bases from J, with 20 bases between. CDR1 and CDR2 (germline): KGHSH, LQKENI. This CDR3 has 15 residues. The CDR3 DNA reads TGTGCCAGCTCACCAAACGGGGGACCCCGCACAGGGCAGTACTTC. It specifies CASSPNGGPRTGQYF. Full variable domain (remainder filled in from reference TRBV18 and TRBJ2-7): NAGVMQNPRHLVRRRGQEARLRCSPMKGHSHVYWYRQLPEEGLKFMVYLQKENIIDESGMPKERFSAEFPKEGPSILRIQQVVRGDSAAYFCASSPNGGPRTGQYFGPGTRLTVT.

The chain has TRBV6-5 and TRBJ2-1; 8 bases fit TRBD2. The CDR3 consists of 13 residues. V was pared by 6 bases and J by 6 bases, with 4 bases of the junction left unmatched. From germline, CDR1 is MNHEY and CDR2 SVGAGI. CDR3 DNA sequence: TGTGCCAGCAGCCTGGCGGGGGGCAATGAGCAGTTCTTC. Its translation is CASSLAGGNEQFF.